This T cell receptor (beta chain) was found in a study of shared clonotypes between healthy human individuals. With respect to this clone: The antigen is not known.

The V end lost 6 bases, the J end lost 0 bases, and 10 bases lay between the germline ends. Looked up from germline, CDR1 is MNHEY and CDR2 is SVGAGI. The CDR3 sequence is 14 residues long. Splitting of each subset's genomic DNA was done evenly across several immunoSEQ plates. The repertoire was sequenced with immunoSEQ multiplex PCR; TCRdb's copy has only in-frame clones and lacks some. The table has about 530,000 clones, roughly 79% seen once. General study points: Sampling involved blood alone; tissue repertoires likely differ.

The clonotype comes from a middle-aged woman in good health. Some clones in this sample may be carry-over from other donors' samples. The material sequenced was PBMCs. This chain joins TRBV6-5 and TRBJ2-3; D gene uncertain. Here the CDR3 DNA reads TGTGCCAGCAGCCATCAACCTAGCACAGATACGCAGTATTTT. Translated, it gives CASSHQPSTDTQYF.